This TCR beta chain was captured by sequencing in a study of cytomegalovirus exposure and HLA in healthy donors. Healthy bone marrow donors supplied every sample. Nominally healthy donors were sampled, though unrecorded immune exposures were likely. On this clone: Its antigen remains unidentified.

Study results and limitations: One variant, a missense change in DCLRE1C, was linked in a later analysis to TCR beta V- and J-gene trimming. Another analysis was done later, and it associated around 15,000 TCR beta sequences with HLA alleles at 0.05 false discovery rate.

The PCR used 60 Vbeta and 13 Jbeta primers. TCRdb's copy holds only in-frame clones and misses some; the assay was immunoSEQ multiplex PCR. The table has about 130,000 clones, about 78% seen once. Sequenced: PBMCs. The origin of this receptor is a man aged 30-40 years in good health and CMV-seronegative.

In nucleotides, the CDR3 is TGTGCCAGCAGTCCGCTCGGGGGGGCAAAAAACATTCAGTACTTC. This sequence encodes CASSPLGGAKNIQYF. V is TRBV28 and J is TRBJ2-4; 8 bases are a match to TRBD2. V dropped 5 bases and J dropped 4; count of bases not matched to a gene: 7. The germline V gene has CDR1 MDHEN and CDR2 SYDVKM. This CDR3 region has 15 residues.